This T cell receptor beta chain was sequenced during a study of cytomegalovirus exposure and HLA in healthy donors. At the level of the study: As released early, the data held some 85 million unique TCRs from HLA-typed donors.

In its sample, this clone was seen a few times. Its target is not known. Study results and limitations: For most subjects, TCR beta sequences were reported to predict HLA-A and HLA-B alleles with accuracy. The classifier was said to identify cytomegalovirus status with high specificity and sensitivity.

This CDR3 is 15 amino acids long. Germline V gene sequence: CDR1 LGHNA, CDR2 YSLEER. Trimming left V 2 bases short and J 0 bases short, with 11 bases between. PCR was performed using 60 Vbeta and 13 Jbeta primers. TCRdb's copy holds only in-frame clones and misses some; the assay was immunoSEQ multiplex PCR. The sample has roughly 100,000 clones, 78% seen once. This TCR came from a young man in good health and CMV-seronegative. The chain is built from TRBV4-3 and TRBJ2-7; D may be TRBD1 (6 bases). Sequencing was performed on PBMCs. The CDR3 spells CASSQYRDISYEQYF. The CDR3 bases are TGCGCCAGCAGCCAATATCGGGACATCTCCTACGAGCAGTACTTC.